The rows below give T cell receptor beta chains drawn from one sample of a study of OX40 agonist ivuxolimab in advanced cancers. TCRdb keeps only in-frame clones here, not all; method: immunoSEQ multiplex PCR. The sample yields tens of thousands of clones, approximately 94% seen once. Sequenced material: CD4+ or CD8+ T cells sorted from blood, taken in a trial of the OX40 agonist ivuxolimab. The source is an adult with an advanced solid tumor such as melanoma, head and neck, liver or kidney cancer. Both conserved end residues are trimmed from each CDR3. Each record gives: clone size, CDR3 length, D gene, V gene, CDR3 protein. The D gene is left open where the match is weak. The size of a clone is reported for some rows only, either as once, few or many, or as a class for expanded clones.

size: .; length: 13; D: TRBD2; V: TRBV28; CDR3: ASSPLAPSYNEQF
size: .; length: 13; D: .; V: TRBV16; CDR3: ASSPTAYSNQPQH
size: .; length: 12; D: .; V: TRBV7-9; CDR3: ASSPTLGNYGYT
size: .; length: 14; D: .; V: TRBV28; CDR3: ASSLLGSTEGNTIY
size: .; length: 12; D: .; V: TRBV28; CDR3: ASSPQDSPYGYT
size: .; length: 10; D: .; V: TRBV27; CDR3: ASSSRGYEQY
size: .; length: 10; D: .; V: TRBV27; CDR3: ATQGLGREQY
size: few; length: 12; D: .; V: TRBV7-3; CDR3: ASSLITVYTEAF
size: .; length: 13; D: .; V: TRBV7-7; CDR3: ASSAQTVAKNIQY
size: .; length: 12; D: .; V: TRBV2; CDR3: ARASETSGNTIY
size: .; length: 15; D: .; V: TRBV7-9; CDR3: ASSLGGEGTSNQPQH
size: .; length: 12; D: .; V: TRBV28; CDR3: ASSLVGTIDEQY
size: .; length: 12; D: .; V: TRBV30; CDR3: AWSVQVREGPLH
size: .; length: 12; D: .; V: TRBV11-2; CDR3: ASTTVFSTDTQY
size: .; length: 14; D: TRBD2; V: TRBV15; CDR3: ATSREAGGGTDTQY
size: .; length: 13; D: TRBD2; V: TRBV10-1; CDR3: ASSKRRDYLKEQY
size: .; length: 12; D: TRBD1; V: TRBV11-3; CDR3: ASSIPGQVYEQY
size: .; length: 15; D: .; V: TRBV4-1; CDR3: ASSPRGRQGGNYGYT
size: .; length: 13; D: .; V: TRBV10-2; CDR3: ASRQGGGLNTEAF
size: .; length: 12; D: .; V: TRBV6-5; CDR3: ASGGTVNTGELF
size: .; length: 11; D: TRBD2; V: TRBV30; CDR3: AWASGTSYEQY
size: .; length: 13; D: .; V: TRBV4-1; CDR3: ASSRRLGVDTEAF
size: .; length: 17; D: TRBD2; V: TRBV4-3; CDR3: ASSQDPALAGVRTDTQY
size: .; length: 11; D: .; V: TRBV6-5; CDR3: ASSYVISYEQY
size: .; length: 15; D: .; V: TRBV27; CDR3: ASSPRRGRLRNQPQH
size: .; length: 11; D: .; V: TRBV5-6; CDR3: ASSSGSQETQY
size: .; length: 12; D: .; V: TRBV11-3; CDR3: ASSGRDNTYEQY
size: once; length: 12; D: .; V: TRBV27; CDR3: ASSPLGVFYGYT
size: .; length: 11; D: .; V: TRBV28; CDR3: ASSTADLYGYT